This T cell receptor beta chain emerged from a study of a mutant IDH1 vaccine in newly diagnosed glioma. As for the study in general: There were approximately 60% males and about 38% females among treated patients, whose mean age was approximately 41 years. Study observations and caveats: Among top peripheral T cell clonotypes, changes seemed unrelated to pseudoprogression.

A single count supports this clone. Antigen specificity is unknown. The sample has other DNA sequences that encode this CDR3 too. Time point reported: week 47, end of study. Vaccine doses each comprised 300 ug of mutant IDH1 20-mer peptide, with topical imiquimod. Only in-frame clones appear in the TCRdb table, and some are missing; sequencing was by immunoSEQ multiplex PCR. The data hold some 60,000 clones, with around 86% observed a single time. Germline V gene data show CDR1 as SGHRS and CDR2 as YFSETQ. V lost 1 base and J lost 3; bases outside the gene matches: 0. The CDR3 loop spans 13 amino acids.

Here the sequenced sample was PBMCs, taken from a glioma patient whose treatment included an IDH1 peptide vaccine. V is TRBV5-1 and J is TRBJ2-7; 8 bases match TRBD1. This receptor was identified in a man aged 30 to 39 with glioma. Here the CDR3 DNA reads TGCGCCAGCAGCTTGACAGGGGGCTACGAGCAGTACTTC. Translated: CASSLTGGYEQYF.